These T cell receptor beta chains were read from a single sample in a study of human T cells and chemical hapten exposure. TCRdb analysed the RACE reads with MiXCR anew, one entry per CDR3 protein. The sample shows approximately 370,000 distinct CDR3 sequences, 4.5% to 5.5% of them seen only once. The sequenced sample was whole blood, obtained in connection with sensitization to the hapten diphenylcyclopropenone (DPC). These receptors all come from a woman aged 18-29 years with alopecia areata. Some clones in this sample may be carry-over from other donors' samples. Both conserved end residues are part of each CDR3. A D gene is named only where the DNA matches it firmly. Only part of the rows carry a size: once, few, many, or a class if the clone is expanded.

j_call clone_size d_call v_call cdr3_nt cdr3_aa
TRBJ2-1 many NA TRBV29-1 TGCAGCGTTGAAGAGTGGTCTGACAATGAGCAGTTCTTC CSVEEWSDNEQFF
TRBJ2-7 NA TRBD1 TRBV9 TGTGCCAGCAGCGTTAGACCGGGACAGGGTGCCGAGCAGTACTTC CASSVRPGQGAEQYF
TRBJ2-3 many NA TRBV20-1 TGCAGTGCTAGAGTTCGGTTTGAGACGCAGTATTTT CSARVRFETQYF
TRBJ2-5 many NA TRBV28 TGTGCCAGCAGTTTAGACAGCGAAGAGACCCAGTACTTC CASSLDSEETQYF
TRBJ2-3 many NA TRBV9 TGTGCCAGCAGCCCGTGGGACTCGACGATTAGAGATACGCAGTATTTT CASSPWDSTIRDTQYF
TRBJ1-5 NA NA TRBV11-2 TGTGCCAGCAGCTGGGGCCCTAATCAGCCCCAGCATTTT CASSWGPNQPQHF
TRBJ2-5 NA NA TRBV7-9 TGTGCCAGCAGCTTGGGCGACGGATGGACCCAGTACTTC CASSLGDGWTQYF
TRBJ1-4 NA TRBD1 TRBV10-3 TGTGCCACCAGCGGACAGGGGACGGAAGAAAAACTGTTTTTT CATSGQGTEEKLFF
TRBJ1-1 NA NA TRBV13 TGTGCCAGCACCTTAACAGGTCTGAACACTGAAGCTTTCTTT CASTLTGLNTEAFF
TRBJ2-5 many NA TRBV7-2 TGTGCCAGCAGTTCACGGGCTTCGGAAGAGACCCAGTACTTC CASSSRASEETQYF
TRBJ2-3 many NA TRBV29-1 TGCAGCGTTGGGACAGCCCCCCGCACAGATACGCAGTATTTT CSVGTAPRTDTQYF
TRBJ1-6 many NA TRBV7-2 TGTGCCAGCAGTCCAAGGGGCTCCTATAATTCACCCCTCCACTTT CASSPRGSYNSPLHF
TRBJ1-2 NA NA TRBV5-4 TGTGCCAGCAGCTTGGAGTGGGGGAACTATGGCTACACCTTC CASSLEWGNYGYTF
TRBJ2-7 many NA TRBV12-3/TRBV12-4 TGTGCCAGCAGCCCGGATTCTTACGAGCAGTACTTC CASSPDSYEQYF
TRBJ2-1 few NA TRBV6-5 TGTGCCAGCAGTTACTCGATTGGAAGCAATGAGCAGTTCTTC CASSYSIGSNEQFF
TRBJ2-1 few TRBD1 TRBV12-3/TRBV12-4 TGTGCCACCGAAGACAGGGCCACTTACAATGAGCAGTTCTTC CATEDRATYNEQFF
TRBJ2-3 few NA TRBV13 TGTGCCAGCAGTTCGCGAGCGTCAGATACGCAGTATTTT CASSSRASDTQYF
TRBJ2-1 few TRBD1 TRBV9 TGTGCCAGCAGCGAACAGGGGGCCGTTTACAATGAGCAGTTCTTC CASSEQGAVYNEQFF
TRBJ2-3 many TRBD2 TRBV7-9 TGTGCCAGCAGCTTAGGGACTAGCGGCCAAAGCACAGATACGCAGTATTTT CASSLGTSGQSTDTQYF
TRBJ1-2 many NA TRBV20-1 TGCAGTGCTACCGACAGAAACTATGGCTACACCTTC CSATDRNYGYTF
TRBJ1-5 many TRBD1 TRBV20-1 TGCAGTGCTAGCCAGGACAGGGAAGATCAGCCCCAGCATTTT CSASQDREDQPQHF
TRBJ1-1 many TRBD1 TRBV6-2/TRBV6-3 TGTGCCAGCAGTTTGCCCAGGGGGCCGGGCACTGAAGCTTTCTTT CASSLPRGPGTEAFF